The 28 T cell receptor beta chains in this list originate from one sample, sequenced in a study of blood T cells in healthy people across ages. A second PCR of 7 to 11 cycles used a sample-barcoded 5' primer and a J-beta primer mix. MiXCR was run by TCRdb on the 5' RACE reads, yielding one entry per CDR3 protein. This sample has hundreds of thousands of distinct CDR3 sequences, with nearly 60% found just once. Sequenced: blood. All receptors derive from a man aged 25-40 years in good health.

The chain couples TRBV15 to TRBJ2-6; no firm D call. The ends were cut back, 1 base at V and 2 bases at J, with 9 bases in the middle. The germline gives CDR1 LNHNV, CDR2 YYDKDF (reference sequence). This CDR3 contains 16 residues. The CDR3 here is CATSRVERTGANVLTF. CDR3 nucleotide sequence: TGTGCCACCAGCAGAGTCGAGCGTACTGGGGCCAACGTCCTGACTTTC.

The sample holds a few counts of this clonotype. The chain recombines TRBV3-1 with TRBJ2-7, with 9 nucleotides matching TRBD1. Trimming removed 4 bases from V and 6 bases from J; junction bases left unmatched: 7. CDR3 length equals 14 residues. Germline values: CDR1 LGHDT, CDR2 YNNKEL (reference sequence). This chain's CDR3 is CASSPGQGFREQYF. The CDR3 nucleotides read TGTGCCAGCAGCCCGGGACAGGGTTTCCGCGAGCAGTACTTC.

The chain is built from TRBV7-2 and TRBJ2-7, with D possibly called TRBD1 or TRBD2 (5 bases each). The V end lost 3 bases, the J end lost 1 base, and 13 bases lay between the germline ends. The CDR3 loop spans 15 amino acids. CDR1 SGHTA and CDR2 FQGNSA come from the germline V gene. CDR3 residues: CASSFDGTESYEQYF. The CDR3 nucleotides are TGTGCCAGCAGCTTTGATGGGACGGAATCCTACGAGCAGTACTTC. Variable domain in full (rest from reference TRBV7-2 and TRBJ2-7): GAGVSQSPSNKVTEKGKDVELRCDPISGHTALYWYRQSLGQGLEFLIYFQGNSAPDKSGLPSDRFSAERTGGSVSTLTIQRTQQEDSAVYLCASSFDGTESYEQYFGPGTRLTVT.

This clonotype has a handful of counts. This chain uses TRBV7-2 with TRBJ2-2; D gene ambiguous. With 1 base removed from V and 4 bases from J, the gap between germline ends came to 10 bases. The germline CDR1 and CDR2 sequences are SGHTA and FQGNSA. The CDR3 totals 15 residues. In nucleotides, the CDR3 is TGTGCCAGCAGCTTAGGTGTCGCGGTCACCGGGGAGCTGTTTTTT. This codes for CASSLGVAVTGELFF.

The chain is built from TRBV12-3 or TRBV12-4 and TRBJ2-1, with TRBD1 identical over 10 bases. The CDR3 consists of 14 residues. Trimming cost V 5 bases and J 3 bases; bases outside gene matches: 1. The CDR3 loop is CASSGDRGYNEQFF. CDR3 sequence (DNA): TGTGCCAGCAGTGGGGACAGGGGCTACAATGAGCAGTTCTTC.

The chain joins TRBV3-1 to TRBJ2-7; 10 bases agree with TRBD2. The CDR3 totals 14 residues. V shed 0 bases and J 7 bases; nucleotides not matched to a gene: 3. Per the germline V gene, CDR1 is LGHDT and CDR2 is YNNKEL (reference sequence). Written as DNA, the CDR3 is TGTGCCAGCAGCCAAGAAGTTAGCGGGGGGGAGCAGTACTTC. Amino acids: CASSQEVSGGEQYF.

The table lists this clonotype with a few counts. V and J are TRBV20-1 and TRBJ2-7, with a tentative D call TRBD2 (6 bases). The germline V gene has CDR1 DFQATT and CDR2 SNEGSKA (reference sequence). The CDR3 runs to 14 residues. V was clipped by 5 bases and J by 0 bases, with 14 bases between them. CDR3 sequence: CSAGPYGGSYEQYF. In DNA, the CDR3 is TGCAGTGCTGGACCCTACGGGGGCTCCTACGAGCAGTACTTC.

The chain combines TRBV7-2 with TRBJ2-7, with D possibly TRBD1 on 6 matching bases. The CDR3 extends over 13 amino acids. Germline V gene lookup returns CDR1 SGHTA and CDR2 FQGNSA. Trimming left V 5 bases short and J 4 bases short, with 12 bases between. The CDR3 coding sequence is TGTGCCAGCAGCGGGGACACCGCTTACGAGCAGTACTTC. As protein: CASSGDTAYEQYF.

The DNA for the CDR3 is TGCGCCAGCAGTGGGTCTGGCCTGGTTCTAGCGGGGGGCCAAGAGACCCAGTACTTC. This codes for CASSGSGLVLAGGQETQYF. The V gene is TRBV10-2, the J gene TRBJ2-5; 11 bases match TRBD2. The CDR3 sequence is 19 residues long. V shed 4 bases, J shed 1 base, and the junction held 14 bases outside the gene matches. Germline assignment: CDR1 WSHSY and CDR2 SAAADI.

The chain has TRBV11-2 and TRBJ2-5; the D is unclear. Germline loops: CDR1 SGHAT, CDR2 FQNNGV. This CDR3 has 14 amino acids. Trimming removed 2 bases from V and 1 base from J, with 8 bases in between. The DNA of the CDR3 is TGTGCCAGCAGCTTATCTTGGCCCCAAGAGACCCAGTACTTC. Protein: CASSLSWPQETQYF.

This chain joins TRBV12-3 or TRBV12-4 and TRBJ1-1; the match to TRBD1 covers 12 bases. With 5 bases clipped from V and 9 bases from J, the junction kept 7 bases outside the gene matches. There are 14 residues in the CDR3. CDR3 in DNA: TGTGCCAGCAGTCCGGGGACAGGGGGCCGACAAGCTTTCTTT. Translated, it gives CASSPGTGGRQAFF.

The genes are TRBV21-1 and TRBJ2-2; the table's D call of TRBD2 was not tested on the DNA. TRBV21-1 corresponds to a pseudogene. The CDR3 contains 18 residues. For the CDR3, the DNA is TGTGCCAGCAGCAAAGATAGAGGGCGGAGGGGCCCCACCGGGGAGCTGTTTTTT. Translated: CASSKDRGRRGPTGELFF.

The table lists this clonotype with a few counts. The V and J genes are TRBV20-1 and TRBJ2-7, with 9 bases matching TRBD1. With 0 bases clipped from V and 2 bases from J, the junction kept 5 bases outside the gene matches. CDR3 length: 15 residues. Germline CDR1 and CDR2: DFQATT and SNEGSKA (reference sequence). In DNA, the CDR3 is TGCAGTGCTAGAGATGACAGGGGGTTTCCCTACGAGCAGTACTTC. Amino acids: CSARDDRGFPYEQYF.

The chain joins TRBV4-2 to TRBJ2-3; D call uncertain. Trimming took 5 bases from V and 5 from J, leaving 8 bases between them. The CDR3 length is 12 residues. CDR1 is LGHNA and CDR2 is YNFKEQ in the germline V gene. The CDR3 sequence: CASSSRVDTQYF. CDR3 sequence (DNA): TGTGCCAGCAGCTCTAGAGTAGATACGCAGTATTTT.

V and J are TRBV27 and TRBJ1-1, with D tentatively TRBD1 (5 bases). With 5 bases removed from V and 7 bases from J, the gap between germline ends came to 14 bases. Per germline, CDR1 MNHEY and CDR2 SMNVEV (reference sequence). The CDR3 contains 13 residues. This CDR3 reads CASSVNRISEAFF. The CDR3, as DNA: TGTGCCAGCAGTGTAAACAGGATAAGTGAAGCTTTCTTT.

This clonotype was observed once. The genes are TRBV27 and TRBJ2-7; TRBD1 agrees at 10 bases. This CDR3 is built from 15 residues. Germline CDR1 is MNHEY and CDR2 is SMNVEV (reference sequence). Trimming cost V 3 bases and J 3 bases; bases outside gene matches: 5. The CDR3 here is CASSFGQGVGYEQYF. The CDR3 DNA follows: TGTGCCAGCAGTTTTGGACAGGGGGTAGGCTACGAGCAGTACTTC.

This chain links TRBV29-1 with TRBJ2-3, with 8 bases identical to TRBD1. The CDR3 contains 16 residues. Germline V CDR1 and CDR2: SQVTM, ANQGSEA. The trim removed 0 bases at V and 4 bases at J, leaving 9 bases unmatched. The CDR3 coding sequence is TGCAGCGTTGAAGATGGGACAGGAGTCTCCCCAGATACGCAGTATTTT. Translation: CSVEDGTGVSPDTQYF.

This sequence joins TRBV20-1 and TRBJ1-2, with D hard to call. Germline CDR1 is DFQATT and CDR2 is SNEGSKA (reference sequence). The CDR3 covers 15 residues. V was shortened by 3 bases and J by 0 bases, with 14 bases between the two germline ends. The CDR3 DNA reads TGCAGTGCTAGTCCCCCCCCGGAGACTAACTATGGCTACACCTTC. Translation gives CSASPPPETNYGYTF.

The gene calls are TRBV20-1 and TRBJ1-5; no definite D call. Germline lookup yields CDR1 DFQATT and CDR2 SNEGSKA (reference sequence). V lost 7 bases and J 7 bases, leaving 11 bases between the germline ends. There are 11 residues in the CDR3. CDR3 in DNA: TGCAGTGTTGGAGGCGGACAGCCCCAGCATTTT. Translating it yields CSVGGGQPQHF.

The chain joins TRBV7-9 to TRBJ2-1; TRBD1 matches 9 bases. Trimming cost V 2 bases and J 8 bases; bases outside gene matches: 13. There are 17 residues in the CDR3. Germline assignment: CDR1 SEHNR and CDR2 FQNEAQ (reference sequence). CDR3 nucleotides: TGTGCCAGCAGCTTACCCTCACAGGGGGCGGGCTCGTATGAGCAGTTCTTC. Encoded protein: CASSLPSQGAGSYEQFF. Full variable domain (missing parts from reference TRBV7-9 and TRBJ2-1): DTGVSQNPRHKITKRGQNVTFRCDPISEHNRLYWYRQTLGQGPEFLTYFQNEAQLEKSRLLSDRFSAERPKGSFSTLEIQRTEQGDSAMYLCASSLPSQGAGSYEQFFGPGTRLTVL.

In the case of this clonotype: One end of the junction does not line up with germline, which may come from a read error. CDR3 coding DNA: TGTGCCAGCAGCTTGTTCGGGTATACTTACAATGAGCGGTTCTTC. Residues: CASSLFGYTYNERFF. The chain carries TRBV5-4 and TRBJ2-1; D unresolved. The CDR3 is 15 amino acids. CDR1 and CDR2 from the germline V gene are SGHNT and YYREEE (reference sequence).

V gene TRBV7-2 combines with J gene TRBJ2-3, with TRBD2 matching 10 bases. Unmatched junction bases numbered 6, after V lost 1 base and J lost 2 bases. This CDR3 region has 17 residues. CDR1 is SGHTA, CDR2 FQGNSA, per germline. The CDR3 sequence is CASSLVVSGRITDTQYF. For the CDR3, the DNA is TGTGCCAGCAGCTTAGTCGTTAGCGGGAGGATCACAGATACGCAGTATTTT.

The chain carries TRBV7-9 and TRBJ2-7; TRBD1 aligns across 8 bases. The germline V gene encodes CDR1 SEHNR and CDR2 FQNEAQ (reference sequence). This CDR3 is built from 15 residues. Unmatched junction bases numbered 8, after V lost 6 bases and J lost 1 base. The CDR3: CASSSSRDRSYEQYF. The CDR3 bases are TGTGCCAGCAGTTCATCCCGGGACAGGTCCTACGAGCAGTACTTC.

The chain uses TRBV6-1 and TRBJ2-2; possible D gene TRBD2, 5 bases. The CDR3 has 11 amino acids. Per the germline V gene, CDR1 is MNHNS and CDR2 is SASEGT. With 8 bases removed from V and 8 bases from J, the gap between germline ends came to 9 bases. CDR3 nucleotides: TGTGCCAGCCCCCCGGGGGGGGAGCTGTTTTTT. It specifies CASPPGGELFF.

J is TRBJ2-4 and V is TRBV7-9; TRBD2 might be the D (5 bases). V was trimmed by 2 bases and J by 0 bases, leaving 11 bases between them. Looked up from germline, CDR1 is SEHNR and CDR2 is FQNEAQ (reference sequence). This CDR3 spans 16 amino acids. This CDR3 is CASSLIQSGAKNIQYF. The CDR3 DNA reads TGTGCCAGCAGCTTAATCCAAAGCGGAGCCAAAAACATTCAGTACTTC.

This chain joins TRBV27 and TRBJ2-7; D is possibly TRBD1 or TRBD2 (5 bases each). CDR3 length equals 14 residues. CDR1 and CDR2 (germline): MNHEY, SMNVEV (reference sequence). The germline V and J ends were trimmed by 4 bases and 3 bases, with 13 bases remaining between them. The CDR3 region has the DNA TGTGCCAGCAGTTCTTCCGGGACGCTCTACGAGCAGTACTTC. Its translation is CASSSSGTLYEQYF.

Written as DNA, the CDR3 is TGTGCCAGCAGTGATTCCGGAGTTCGGACAGGAGAGACCCAGTACTTC. This sequence encodes CASSDSGVRTGETQYF. The genes are TRBV2 and TRBJ2-5, with 7 bases matching TRBD1. The V and J ends lost 3 bases and 4 bases, in that order; junction bases with no gene match: 11. This CDR3 has 16 amino acids. Germline-derived CDR1 and CDR2 are SNHLY and FYNNEI.

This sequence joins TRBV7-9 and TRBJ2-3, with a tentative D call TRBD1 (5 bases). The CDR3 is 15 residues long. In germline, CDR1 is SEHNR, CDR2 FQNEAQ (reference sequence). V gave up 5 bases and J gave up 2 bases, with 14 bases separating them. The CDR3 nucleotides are TGTGCCAGCAGCCCAGGGCGATTTCCCACAGATACGCAGTATTTT. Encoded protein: CASSPGRFPTDTQYF. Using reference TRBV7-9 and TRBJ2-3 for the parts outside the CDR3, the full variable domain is DTGVSQNPRHKITKRGQNVTFRCDPISEHNRLYWYRQTLGQGPEFLTYFQNEAQLEKSRLLSDRFSAERPKGSFSTLEIQRTEQGDSAMYLCASSPGRFPTDTQYFGPGTRLTVL.